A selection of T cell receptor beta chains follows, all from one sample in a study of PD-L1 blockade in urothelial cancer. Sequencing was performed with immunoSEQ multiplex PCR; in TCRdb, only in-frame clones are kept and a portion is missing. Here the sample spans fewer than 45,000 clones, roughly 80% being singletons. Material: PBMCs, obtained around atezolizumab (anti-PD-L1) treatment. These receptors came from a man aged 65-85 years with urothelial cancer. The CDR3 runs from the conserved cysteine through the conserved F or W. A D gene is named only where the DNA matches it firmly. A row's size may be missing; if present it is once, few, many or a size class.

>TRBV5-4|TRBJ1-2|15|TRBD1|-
TGTGCCAGCAGCCGACCGGGACAGGGGGAAGGGGGCTACACCTTC
CASSRPGQGEGGYTF
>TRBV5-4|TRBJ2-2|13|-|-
TGTGCCAGCAGCCCGCGGGGGCCCGGGGAGCTGTTTTTT
CASSPRGPGELFF
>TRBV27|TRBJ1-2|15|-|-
TGTGCCAGCAGCCCCCAGACAGAAGCTAACTATGGCTACACCTTC
CASSPQTEANYGYTF
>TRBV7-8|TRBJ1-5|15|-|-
TGTGCCAGCAGCACCAGTGGGCAGGGTCGTCAGCCCCAGCATTTT
CASSTSGQGRQPQHF
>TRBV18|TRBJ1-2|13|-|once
TGTGCCAGCTCACCACTTCGTGACACCCACTACACCTTC
CASSPLRDTHYTF
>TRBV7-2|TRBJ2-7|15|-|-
TGTGCCAGCAGCTTTGGCTCGGGTTCCGCCTACGAGCAGTACTTC
CASSFGSGSAYEQYF
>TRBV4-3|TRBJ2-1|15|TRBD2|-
TGCGCCAGCAGCCAGGTAGCGGGAGCCTACAATGAGCAGTTCTTC
CASSQVAGAYNEQFF
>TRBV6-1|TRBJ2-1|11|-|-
TGTGCCAGCAGTGAATTTGGGGCCCCGATCTTC
CASSEFGAPIF
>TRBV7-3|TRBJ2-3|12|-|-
TGTGCCAGCAGCTCCCCGGACAAGGCGCAGTATTTT
CASSSPDKAQYF
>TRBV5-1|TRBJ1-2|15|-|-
TGCGCCAGCAGCTTGGGGCAGGAGGGTTTCGGCGGCTACACCTTC
CASSLGQEGFGGYTF
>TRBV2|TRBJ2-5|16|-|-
TGTGCCAGCATCCCTGAGGGGGAGGGGGGACGAGAGACCCAGTACTTC
CASIPEGEGGRETQYF
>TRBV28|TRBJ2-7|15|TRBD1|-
TGTGCCAGCAGTTCCCAGACAGGGGCCTCCTACGAGCAGTACTTC
CASSSQTGASYEQYF
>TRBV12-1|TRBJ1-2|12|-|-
TGTGCCAGCAGCCTATGGAGGGATGGCTACACCTTC
CASSLWRDGYTF
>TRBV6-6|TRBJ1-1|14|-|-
TGTGCCAGCAGTTACAAGGGCGGGGACACTGAAGCTTTCTTT
CASSYKGGDTEAFF
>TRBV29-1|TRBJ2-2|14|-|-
TGCAGCGCTCGGCCCGGGGGGAACACCGGGGAGCTGTTTTTT
CSARPGGNTGELFF
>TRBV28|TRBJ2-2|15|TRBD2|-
TGTGCCAGCAGTTTATTTGGGGAGGGCACCGGGGAGCTGTTTTTT
CASSLFGEGTGELFF
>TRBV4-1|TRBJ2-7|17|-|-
TGCGCCAGCAGCCAACCTAGGGTGCCCTTGACTACCTACGAGCAGTACTTC
CASSQPRVPLTTYEQYF
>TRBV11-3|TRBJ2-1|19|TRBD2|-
TGTGCCAGCAGCCCAGGGGGGGGCGTGACTAGCGGCAGTTTGAGTGAGCAGTTCTTC
CASSPGGGVTSGSLSEQFF
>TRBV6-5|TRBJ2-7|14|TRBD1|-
TGTGCCAGCAGTTACCACGGGACAGCCTACGAGCAGTACTTC
CASSYHGTAYEQYF
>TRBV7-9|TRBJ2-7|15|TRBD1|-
TGTGCCAGCAGCCTAGCCGGGACAGGGAAAGACGAGCAGTACTTC
CASSLAGTGKDEQYF
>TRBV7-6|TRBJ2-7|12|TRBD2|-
TGTGCCAGCGGCGGGAGTGGCTACGAGCAGTACTTC
CASGGSGYEQYF
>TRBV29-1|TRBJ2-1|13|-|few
TGCAGCGTTGACAGGAACCAGGACAATGAGCAGTTCTTC
CSVDRNQDNEQFF
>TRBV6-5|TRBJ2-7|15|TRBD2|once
TGTGCCAGCAGGGGCATAGCGGGAAACTCCTACGAGCAGTACTTC
CASRGIAGNSYEQYF
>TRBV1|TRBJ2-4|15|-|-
TGCACCAGCTTCTCGAGGTGGTGGGCCAAAAACATTCAGTACTTC
CTSFSRWWAKNIQYF
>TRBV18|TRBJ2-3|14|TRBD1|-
TGTGCCAGCTCCCACAGGGGATACACAGATACGCAGTATTTT
CASSHRGYTDTQYF
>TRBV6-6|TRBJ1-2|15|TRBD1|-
TGTGCCAGCGATGACAGGGGCCTCTTGAACTATGGCTACACCTTC
CASDDRGLLNYGYTF
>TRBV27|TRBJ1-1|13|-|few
TGTGCCAGCAGTTTAACAGGGTACACTGAAGCTTTCTTT
CASSLTGYTEAFF
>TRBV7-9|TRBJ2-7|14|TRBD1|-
TGTGCCAGCAGCTGGGGACAGGGGATCAACGAGCAGTACTTC
CASSWGQGINEQYF
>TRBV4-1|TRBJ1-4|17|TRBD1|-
TGCGCCAGCAGCCAAGAGGGGGGGGCGACAGGGGGCTTCCCCGCGATTTTT
CASSQEGGATGGFPAIF
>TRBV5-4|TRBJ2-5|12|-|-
TGTGCCAGCAGCTTGCAGGGAGAGACCCAGTACTTC
CASSLQGETQYF
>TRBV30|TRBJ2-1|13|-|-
TGTGCCTGGAGTGTCGGACAGATCAATGAGCAGTTCTTC
CAWSVGQINEQFF
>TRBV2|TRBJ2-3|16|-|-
TGTGCCAGCAGTGCCCTGGGCCGTTCTAGCACAGATACGCAGTATTTT
CASSALGRSSTDTQYF
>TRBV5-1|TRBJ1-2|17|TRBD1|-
TGCGCCAGCAGCTTGCTTGGACAGGCCGCTCCGTTGGATGGCTACACCTTC
CASSLLGQAAPLDGYTF
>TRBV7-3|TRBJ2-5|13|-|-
TGTGCCAGCAGCTACACTAGAGAAGAGACCCAGTACTTC
CASSYTREETQYF
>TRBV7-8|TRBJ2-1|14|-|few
TGTGCCAGCAGCTTGGGGCAATCCTACAATGAGCAGTTCTTC
CASSLGQSYNEQFF
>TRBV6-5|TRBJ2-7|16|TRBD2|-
TGTGCCAGCAGGTACGGGACTAGCGGGAGGAACTACGAGCAGTACTTC
CASRYGTSGRNYEQYF
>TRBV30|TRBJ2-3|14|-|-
TGTGCCTGGAGTCGGGGTAGGCGTGCAGATACGCAGTATTTT
CAWSRGRRADTQYF
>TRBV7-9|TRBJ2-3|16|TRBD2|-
TGTGCCAGCAGCTCTAATCGCGGGGGAAGCACAGATACGCAGTATTTT
CASSSNRGGSTDTQYF
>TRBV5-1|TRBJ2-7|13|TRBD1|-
TGCGCCAGCAGTAGGACAGGAGCCTACGAGCAGTACTTC
CASSRTGAYEQYF
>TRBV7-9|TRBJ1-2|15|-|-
TGTGCCAGCAGCTTAGCGATGGGCAGGGCTTTTGGCTACACCTTC
CASSLAMGRAFGYTF